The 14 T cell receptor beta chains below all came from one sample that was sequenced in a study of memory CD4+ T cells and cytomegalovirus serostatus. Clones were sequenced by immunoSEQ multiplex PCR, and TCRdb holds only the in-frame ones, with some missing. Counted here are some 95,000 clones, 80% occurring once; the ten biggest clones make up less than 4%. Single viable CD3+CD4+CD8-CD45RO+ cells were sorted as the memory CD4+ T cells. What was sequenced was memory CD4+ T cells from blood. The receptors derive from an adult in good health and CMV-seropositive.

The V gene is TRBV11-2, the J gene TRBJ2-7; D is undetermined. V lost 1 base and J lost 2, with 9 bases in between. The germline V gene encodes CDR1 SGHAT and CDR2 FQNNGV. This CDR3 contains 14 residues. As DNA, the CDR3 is TGTGCCAGCAGCTTAGTTACGCAGACCTACGAGCAGTACTTC. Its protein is CASSLVTQTYEQYF.

In nucleotides, the CDR3 is TGTGCCGCGGGGGGGGGCTACACTGAAGCTTTCTTT. Protein: CAAGGGYTEAFF. The J gene is TRBJ1-1, the V gene TRBV27; tentative D call: TRBD1 (6 bases). This CDR3 is 12 amino acids long. Trimming removed 11 bases from V and 3 bases from J, with 13 bases in between. From germline, CDR1 is MNHEY and CDR2 SMNVEV (reference sequence).

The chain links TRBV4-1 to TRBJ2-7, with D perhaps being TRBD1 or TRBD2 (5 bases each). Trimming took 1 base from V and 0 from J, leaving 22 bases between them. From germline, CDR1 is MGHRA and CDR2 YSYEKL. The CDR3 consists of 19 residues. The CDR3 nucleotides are TGCGCCAGCAGCCAAGTCGTCGGCCAAAAGGCCGGGGCCTCCTACGAGCAGTACTTC. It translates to CASSQVVGQKAGASYEQYF.

Here the CDR3 reads CASSVEGGTSGYGYTF. The CDR3 DNA sequence: TGTGCCAGCAGTGTTGAGGGGGGAACTAGCGGCTATGGCTACACCTTC. The gene calls are TRBV2 and TRBJ1-2, with a tentative D call TRBD1 (6 bases). V dropped 4 bases and J dropped 4 bases, with 19 bases sitting between them. Germline CDR1 SNHLY, CDR2 FYNNEI. The CDR3 is 16 amino acids.

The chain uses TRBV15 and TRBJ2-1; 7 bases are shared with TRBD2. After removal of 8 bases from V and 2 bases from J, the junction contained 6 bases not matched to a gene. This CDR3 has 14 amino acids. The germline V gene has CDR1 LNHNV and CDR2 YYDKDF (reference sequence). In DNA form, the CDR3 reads TGTGCCACCTTTCGGGGGGAGACCTACAATGAGCAGTTCTTC. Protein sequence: CATFRGETYNEQFF.

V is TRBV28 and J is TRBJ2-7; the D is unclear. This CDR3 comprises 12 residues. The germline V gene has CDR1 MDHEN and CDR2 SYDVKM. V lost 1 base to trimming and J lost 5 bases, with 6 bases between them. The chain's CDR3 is CASSLYRDEQYF. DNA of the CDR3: TGTGCCAGCAGTTTATACCGGGACGAGCAGTACTTC.

Here the CDR3 DNA reads TGTGCCAGCAGCGTTTTGGGGGACAATGAGCAGTTCTTC. The encoded protein is CASSVLGDNEQFF. This chain connects TRBV9 to TRBJ2-1, with D perhaps given as TRBD1 or TRBD2 (5 bases each). Trimming took off 2 bases at V and 5 bases at J, with 8 bases between the two ends. From germline, CDR1 is SGDLS and CDR2 YYNGEE. This CDR3 has 13 residues.

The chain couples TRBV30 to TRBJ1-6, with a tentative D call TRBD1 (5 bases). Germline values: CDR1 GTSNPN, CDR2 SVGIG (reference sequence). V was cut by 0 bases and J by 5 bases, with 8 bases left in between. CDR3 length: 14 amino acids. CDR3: CAWSVTANNSPLHF. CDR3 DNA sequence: TGTGCCTGGAGTGTGACAGCAAATAATTCACCCCTCCACTTT.

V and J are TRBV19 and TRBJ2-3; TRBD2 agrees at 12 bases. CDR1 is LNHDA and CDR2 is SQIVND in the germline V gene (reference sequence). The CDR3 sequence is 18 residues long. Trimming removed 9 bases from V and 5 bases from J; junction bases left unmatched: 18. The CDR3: CASAPRTSGTLRVDTQYF. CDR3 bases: TGTGCCAGCGCACCTAGGACTAGCGGGACCCTACGGGTAGATACGCAGTATTTT.

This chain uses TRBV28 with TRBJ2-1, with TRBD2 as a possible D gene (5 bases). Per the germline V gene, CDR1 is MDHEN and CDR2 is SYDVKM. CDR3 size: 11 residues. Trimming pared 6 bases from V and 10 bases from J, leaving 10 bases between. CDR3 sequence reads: CASSRRGEQFF. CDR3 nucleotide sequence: TGTGCCAGCAGCCGCCGCGGGGAGCAGTTCTTC.

In nucleotides, the CDR3 is TGTGCCAGCAGGGCAGGGGGCGCAGTCACCGGGGAGCTGTTTTTT. Encoded protein: CASRAGGAVTGELFF. This chain links TRBV27 with TRBJ2-2, with 8 bases matching TRBD1. The CDR3 has 15 amino acids. Germline CDR1 reads MNHEY; CDR2 reads SMNVEV (reference sequence). Trimming removed 6 bases from V and 4 bases from J; junction bases left unmatched: 7.

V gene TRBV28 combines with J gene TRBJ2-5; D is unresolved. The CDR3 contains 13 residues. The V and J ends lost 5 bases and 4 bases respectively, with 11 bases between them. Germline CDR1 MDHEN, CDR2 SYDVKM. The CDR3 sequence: CASSPVGGETQYF. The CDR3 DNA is TGTGCCAGCAGTCCCGTTGGCGGAGAGACCCAGTACTTC.

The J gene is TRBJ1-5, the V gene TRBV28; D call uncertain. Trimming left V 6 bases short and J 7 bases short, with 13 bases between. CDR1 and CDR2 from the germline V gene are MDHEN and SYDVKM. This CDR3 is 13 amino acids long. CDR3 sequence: CASREAGKQPQHF. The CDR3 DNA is TGTGCCAGCAGGGAGGCGGGGAAGCAGCCCCAGCATTTT.

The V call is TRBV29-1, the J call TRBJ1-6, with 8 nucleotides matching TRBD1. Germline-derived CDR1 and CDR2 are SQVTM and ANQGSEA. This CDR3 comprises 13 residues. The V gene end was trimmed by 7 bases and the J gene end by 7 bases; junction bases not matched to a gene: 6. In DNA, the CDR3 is TGCAGCGCCCGGGACAGGCTCAATTCACCCCTCCACTTT. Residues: CSARDRLNSPLHF.